This T cell receptor (beta chain) was obtained from a study of T cells after yellow fever vaccination. General observations from the study: Weaker overall was a secondary response that nonetheless peaked faster, on day 5 versus 15. Contamination of FACS-sorted repertoires by abundant clonotypes from the bulk population could occur.

Generation of TCR cDNA used 5'RACE template switching (which added a universal primer site and UMIs). MiXCR, applied by TCRdb to the 5' RACE reads, yields one record per CDR3 protein. The sample consists of under 55,000 distinct CDR3 sequences, less than 8% of them appearing once. This clonotype showed up just a few times. In germline, CDR1 is LNHNV, CDR2 YYDKDF (reference sequence). The CDR3 covers 23 residues. V trimming: 8 bases; J trimming: 2 bases; junction bases outside the gene matches: 24. The chain couples TRBV15 to TRBJ2-6, with 13 bases fitting TRBD2. Sequences were derived from CD8+ T cells not binding an NS4B(214-222) dextramer, sorted from PBMCs, sampled approximately 40 days after the first yellow fever vaccination. The receptor comes from a man between 18 and 35 years old who received the YFV17D yellow fever vaccine. The CDR3 sequence: CATGPGSPGLAGTSPTGANVLTF. The CDR3 DNA is TGTGCCACCGGACCCGGGTCTCCGGGACTAGCGGGGACATCTCCCACTGGGGCCAACGTCCTGACTTTC.